This T cell receptor beta chain was sequenced for a study of T cells in Graves' hyperthyroidism and ophthalmopathy. Study details: Peripheral blood was taken when the disease was first diagnosed, before any treatment began. Points from the study as a whole: By a 13 V-J model, ophthalmopathy was set apart from stable hyperthyroidism.

The source material, RNA transcripts, was used to amplify TCR beta CDR3 regions. Carried out on the TCR CDR3, a first-round RT-PCR used the HTBI primer set. TCRdb fed the multiplex PCR reads into MiXCR, producing one record per CDR3 protein. Here the sample spans 270,000 or so distinct CDR3 sequences, roughly 15% being singletons. This clonotype showed up many times. Its antigen is currently unknown. Clinical symptoms, serum thyroxine, TRAb, thyroid ultrasound and orbital computed tomography established diagnosis. Each 10 ml fresh peripheral blood draw supplied the PBMCs. This sequence was found in a woman aged 45 to 65 with Graves' hyperthyroidism that later progressed to Graves' ophthalmopathy. Sequences were obtained from blood.

The CDR3: CASSVQAYGYTF. The CDR3 nucleotides are TGTGCCAGCAGTGTACAGGCCTATGGCTACACCTTC. V is TRBV2 and J is TRBJ1-2; D may be TRBD1 (5 bases). This CDR3 has 12 amino acids. Germline-derived CDR1 and CDR2 are SNHLY and FYNNEI. The V and J ends lost 4 bases and 4 bases respectively, with 7 bases between them.